This T cell receptor (beta chain) was sequenced for a study of TIL therapy for anti-PD-1-resistant metastatic lung cancer. The immunoSEQ assay was v3. Sequenced by immunoSEQ multiplex PCR; TCRdb stores in-frame clones only, minus some. This table holds around 45,000 clones, just over 70% found once. Noted time point: pre-treatment sample, taken before nivolumab and TIL therapy. The tumor samples were excised metastases, mostly pleural nodules or supraclavicular lymph nodes. Germline V gives CDR1 SGHDT, CDR2 YYEEEE. The CDR3 length is 15 residues. Trimming pared 5 bases from V and 4 bases from J, leaving 15 bases between.

The sequencing here drew on tumor tissue, taken at baseline. The TCR was taken from a person between 25 and 80 years old with non-small cell lung cancer. The V and J genes are TRBV5-6 and TRBJ2-2; D ambiguous. The CDR3 nucleotides are TGTGCCAGCAGATGGGGTCAGGTTGGCACCGGGGAGCTGTTTTTT. Translated, it gives CASRWGQVGTGELFF.